Following are 20 T cell receptor beta chains from one sample sequenced in a study of shared clonotypes between healthy human individuals. Produced via immunoSEQ multiplex PCR; TCRdb's table is partial and in-frame only. The repertoire holds around 980,000 clones, with about 80% as singletons. Material for sequencing was memory CD4+ T cells from PBMCs. Indicated subset: CD45RA-negative fraction. The receptor set was obtained from a young man in good health. Some clones in this sample may be carry-over from other donors' samples.

The chain couples TRBV6-1 to TRBJ1-1; D unclear. Germline V gene sequence: CDR1 MNHNS, CDR2 SASEGT. The V end was cut by 10 bases, the J end by 3 bases, with 12 bases between. CDR3 length: 12 residues. The CDR3 DNA sequence: TGTGCCACCATTCCCACGTACACTGAAGCTTTCTTT. It encodes CATIPTYTEAFF.

The CDR3: CAWSVLFDSPLHF. The CDR3 nucleotides read TGTGCCTGGAGTGTACTATTTGATTCACCCCTCCACTTT. This sequence joins TRBV30 and TRBJ1-6, with D uncertain. The CDR3 spans 13 residues. Trimming removed 0 bases from V and 8 bases from J, with 8 bases in between. CDR1 GTSNPN and CDR2 SVGIG come from the germline V gene (reference sequence).

Notes on this clone: Other nucleotide sequences from this sample produce the same CDR3. Here the CDR3 DNA reads TGTGCCAGCAGTTTACGACAGCTGAACACTGAAGCTTTCTTT. Encoded protein: CASSLRQLNTEAFF. The chain recombines TRBV28 with TRBJ1-1; D is perhaps TRBD1 (5 bases). The CDR3 runs 14 residues. V was cut by 2 bases and J by 0 bases, with 7 bases left in between. The V gene's germline CDR1 is MDHEN and CDR2 SYDVKM.

This chain joins TRBV14 and TRBJ2-6; D gene uncertain. This CDR3 is built from 15 residues. Germline V gene data show CDR1 as SGHDN and CDR2 as FVKESK. V lost 4 bases and J lost 1, with 8 bases in between. CDR3: CASSPAQSGANVLTF. The CDR3 nucleotides are TGTGCCAGCAGCCCCGCACAGTCTGGGGCCAACGTCCTGACTTTC.

This rearrangement joins TRBV5-1 to TRBJ2-2; D not certain. This CDR3 is 16 amino acids long. Trimming removed 3 bases from V and 1 base from J, with 13 bases in between. Germline CDR1 is SGHRS and CDR2 is YFSETQ. The CDR3 loop is CASSSTDRQNTGELFF. As DNA, the CDR3 is TGCGCCAGCAGCTCAACGGATCGGCAGAACACCGGGGAGCTGTTTTTT.

Concerning this clone: Other DNA sequences in the same sample also yield this CDR3. The chain joins TRBV6-1 to TRBJ1-2, with unresolved D. This CDR3 contains 15 residues. The germline V gene encodes CDR1 MNHNS and CDR2 SASEGT. V was shortened by 0 bases and J by 3 bases, with 11 bases between the two germline ends. CDR3 region: CASSEAGEEDYGYTF. In nucleotides, the CDR3 is TGTGCCAGCAGTGAAGCTGGGGAAGAGGACTATGGCTACACCTTC.

The chain joins TRBV4-2 to TRBJ2-3, with 10 bases that match TRBD2. The CDR3 sequence is 16 residues long. Germline V CDR1 and CDR2: LGHNA, YNFKEQ. Trimming at V came to 0 bases and at J to 2 bases, leaving 2 bases not matched to a gene. The CDR3 here is CASSQDLAGVTDTQYF. CDR3 coding DNA: TGTGCCAGCAGCCAAGATCTAGCGGGAGTCACAGATACGCAGTATTTT.

This chain links TRBV7-2 with TRBJ2-3; D possibly matches TRBD1 or TRBD2 (6 bases each). V was pared by 6 bases and J by 14 bases, with 21 bases between. Per the germline V gene, CDR1 is SGHTA and CDR2 is FQGNSA. CDR3 size: 13 residues. The CDR3, as DNA: TGTGCCAGCAGAAGGAGGGGGGAGCCTCCGTGGTATTTT. Translation gives CASRRRGEPPWYF.

The CDR3 here is CASRALRLANYNEQFF. The CDR3 DNA reads as TGTGCCAGCAGGGCCCTCAGACTAGCGAACTACAATGAGCAGTTCTTC. The rearrangement links TRBV27 to TRBJ2-1, with 8 bases fitting TRBD2. The ends lost 6 bases at V and 3 bases at J; junction bases unmatched: 10. CDR3 length: 16 amino acids. In germline, CDR1 is MNHEY, CDR2 SMNVEV (reference sequence).

The chain combines TRBV5-1 with TRBJ2-7; D ambiguous. V shed 0 bases and J shed 3 bases, with 7 bases lying between them. The CDR3 contains 13 residues. Germline V gene lookup returns CDR1 SGHRS and CDR2 YFSETQ. The CDR3 nucleotides read TGCGCCAGCAGCTTGGAGTTGGGCTACGAGCAGTACTTC. Translating it yields CASSLELGYEQYF. The variable domain in full, with the rest retrieved from reference TRBV5-1 and TRBJ2-7, is KAGVTQTPRYLIKTRGQQVTLSCSPISGHRSVSWYQQTPGQGLQFLFEYFSETQRNKGNFPGRFSGRQFSNSRSEMNVSTLELGDSALYLCASSLELGYEQYFGPGTRLTVT.

The chain joins TRBV5-4 to TRBJ2-2, with 7 nucleotides matching TRBD2. CDR1 is SGHNT, CDR2 YYREEE, per germline (reference sequence). V gave up 0 bases and J gave up 3 bases; unmatched junction bases: 5. CDR3 length equals 16 residues. In DNA form, the CDR3 reads TGTGCCAGCAGCTTGGGACTAGCCCAAGACACCGGGGAGCTGTTTTTT. Protein product: CASSLGLAQDTGELFF.

This chain joins TRBV29-1 and TRBJ2-1; 9 nucleotides agree with TRBD2. Trimming cost V 4 bases and J 5 bases; bases outside gene matches: 6. CDR3 length: 14 residues. Germline V gene sequence: CDR1 SQVTM, CDR2 ANQGSEA. CDR3 coding DNA: TGCAGCGTTGGGGCTAGCGGGGCAAACAATGAGCAGTTCTTC. Its protein is CSVGASGANNEQFF.

V gene TRBV6-6 combines with J gene TRBJ2-4; no firm D call. From germline, CDR1 is MNHNY and CDR2 SVGAGI (reference sequence). Trimming took off 1 base at V and 4 bases at J, with 8 bases between the two ends. CDR3 length: 14 amino acids. CDR3 sequence: CASSYYGEKNIQYF. The CDR3 DNA reads as TGTGCCAGCAGTTACTATGGAGAGAAAAACATTCAGTACTTC.

The CDR3 region has the DNA TGTGCCAGCAGCCCCGGACTAGCGGAAAACAATGAGCAGTTCTTC. Translating gives CASSPGLAENNEQFF. The chain employs TRBV11-3 and TRBJ2-1, with TRBD2 matching 10 bases. This CDR3 contains 15 residues. Looked up from germline, CDR1 is SGHNT and CDR2 is YENEEA. Trimming at V came to 5 bases and at J to 5 bases, leaving 6 bases not matched to a gene. The full variable domain, with the rest looked up from reference TRBV11-3 and TRBJ2-1, is EAGVVQSPRYKIIEKKQPVAFWCNPISGHNTLYWYLQNLGQGPELLIRYENEEAVDDSQLPKDRFSAERLKGVDSTLKIQPAELGDSAVYLCASSPGLAENNEQFFGPGTRLTVL.

This clone was observed a single time. V usage is TRBV5-1 and J usage is TRBJ1-3; no clear D. Between the trimmed V and J ends, which lost 0 bases and 2 bases, there was a span of 6 bases. The CDR3 is made up of 14 amino acids. The germline gives CDR1 SGHRS, CDR2 YFSETQ. CDR3: CASSLEGTGNTIYF. The CDR3 coding sequence is TGCGCCAGCAGCTTGGAAGGTACTGGAAACACCATATATTTT.

This clone has more than one count but fewer than ten. V gene TRBV6-5 combines with J gene TRBJ2-1, with a possible D match to TRBD1 (6 bases). Germline values: CDR1 MNHEY, CDR2 SVGAGI. The CDR3 totals 15 residues. Between the trimmed V and J ends, which lost 5 bases and 6 bases, there was a span of 17 bases. As DNA, the CDR3 is TGTGCCAGCAGTGGGAGTCAGGGGTTAATCAATGAGCAGTTCTTC. Translation: CASSGSQGLINEQFF.

This clone has a handful of counts. The chain is built from TRBV30 and TRBJ1-5; D is uncertain. The CDR3 extends over 15 amino acids. From germline, CDR1 is GTSNPN and CDR2 SVGIG (reference sequence). Trimming removed 0 bases from V and 0 bases from J, with 9 bases in between. The CDR3, as DNA: TGTGCCTGGAGTGTAATGGGTCATAGCAATCAGCCCCAGCATTTT. Its protein is CAWSVMGHSNQPQHF. Drawing the rest from reference TRBV30 and TRBJ1-5, the complete variable domain is SQTIHQWPATLVQPVGSPLSLECTVEGTSNPNLYWYRQAAGRGLQLLFYSVGIGQISSEVPQNLSASRPQDRQFILSSKKLLLSDSGFYLCAWSVMGHSNQPQHFGDGTRLSIL.

This clone has just a few counts. The V gene is TRBV5-1, the J gene TRBJ1-2; a possible D gene is TRBD1 (5 bases). V dropped 0 bases and J dropped 0 bases, with 6 bases sitting between them. Germline V gene lookup returns CDR1 SGHRS and CDR2 YFSETQ. This CDR3 spans 14 amino acids. The DNA of the CDR3 is TGCGCCAGCAGCTTGGAACAGGCTAACTATGGCTACACCTTC. Protein sequence: CASSLEQANYGYTF.

The J gene is TRBJ2-1, the V gene TRBV5-1, with a weak D call TRBD2 (6 bases). The V end lost 3 bases, the J end lost 4 bases, and 14 bases lay between the germline ends. This CDR3 has 15 amino acids. Germline-derived CDR1 and CDR2 are SGHRS and YFSETQ. In DNA form, the CDR3 reads TGCGCCAGCAGCTGGGGAGGCCGCGATTACAATGAGCAGTTCTTC. The encoded protein is CASSWGGRDYNEQFF.

V and J are TRBV7-3 and TRBJ2-3, with D unresolved. CDR3 length equals 14 residues. Germline CDR1 SGHTA, CDR2 FQGTGA. Trimming removed 10 bases from V and 4 bases from J, with 18 bases in between. In DNA, the CDR3 is TGTGCCACTGCTTTGGGCGGAAGACCAGATACGCAGTATTTT. Encoded protein: CATALGGRPDTQYF.